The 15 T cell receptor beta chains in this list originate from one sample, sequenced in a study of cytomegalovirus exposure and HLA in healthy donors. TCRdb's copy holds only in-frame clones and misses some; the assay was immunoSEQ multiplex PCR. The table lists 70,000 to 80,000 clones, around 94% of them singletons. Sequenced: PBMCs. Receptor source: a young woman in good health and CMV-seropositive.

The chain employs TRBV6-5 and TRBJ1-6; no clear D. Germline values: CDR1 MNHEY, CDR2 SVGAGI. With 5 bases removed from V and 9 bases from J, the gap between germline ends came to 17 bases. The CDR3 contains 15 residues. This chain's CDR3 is CASSQPGDSSSPLHF. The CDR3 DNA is TGTGCCAGCAGTCAACCGGGAGATAGTAGTTCACCCCTCCACTTT.

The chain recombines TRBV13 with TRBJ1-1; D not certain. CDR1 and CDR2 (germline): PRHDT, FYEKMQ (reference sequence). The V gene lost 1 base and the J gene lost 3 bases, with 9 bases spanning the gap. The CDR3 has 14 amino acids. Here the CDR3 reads CASSLAGVDTEAFF. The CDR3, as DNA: TGTGCCAGCAGCTTAGCCGGGGTTGACACTGAAGCTTTCTTT.

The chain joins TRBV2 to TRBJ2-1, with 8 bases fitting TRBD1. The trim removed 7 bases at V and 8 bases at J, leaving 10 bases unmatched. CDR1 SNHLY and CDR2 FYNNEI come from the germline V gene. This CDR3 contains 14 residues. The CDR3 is CASNHRTGKYEQFF. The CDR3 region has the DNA TGTGCCAGCAACCACAGGACAGGGAAATATGAGCAGTTCTTC.

The CDR3 sequence is CSPRDTEAFF. CDR3 bases: TGCAGTCCCCGGGACACTGAAGCTTTCTTT. This sequence joins TRBV20-1 and TRBJ1-1; the D is unclear. Trimming stripped 8 bases from V and 3 bases from J, with 7 bases between. The CDR3 extends over 10 amino acids. The germline gives CDR1 DFQATT, CDR2 SNEGSKA (reference sequence).

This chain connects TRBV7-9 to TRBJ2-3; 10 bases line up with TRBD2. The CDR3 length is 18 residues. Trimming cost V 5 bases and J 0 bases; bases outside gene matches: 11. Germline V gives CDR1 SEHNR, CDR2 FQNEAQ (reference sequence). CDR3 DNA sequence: TGTGCCAGCAGCCACCCCCTGGCTAGCGGGGGTAGCACAGATACGCAGTATTTT. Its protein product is CASSHPLASGGSTDTQYF.

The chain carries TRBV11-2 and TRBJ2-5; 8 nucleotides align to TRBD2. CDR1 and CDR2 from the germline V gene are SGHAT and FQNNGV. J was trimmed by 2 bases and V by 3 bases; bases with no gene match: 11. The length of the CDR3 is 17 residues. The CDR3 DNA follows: TGTGCCAGCAGCTTGATGGGTCGGGCTAGCGGGCAAGAGACCCAGTACTTC. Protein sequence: CASSLMGRASGQETQYF.

CDR3 residues: CASSQDGQTNQPQHF. Here the CDR3 DNA reads TGTGCCAGCAGCCAGGACGGACAGACCAATCAGCCCCAGCATTTT. V gene TRBV4-2 combines with J gene TRBJ1-5; D may be TRBD1 (6 bases). Germline V CDR1 and CDR2: LGHNA, YNFKEQ. The germline V and J ends were trimmed by 3 bases and 3 bases, with 12 bases remaining between them. This CDR3 has 15 residues.

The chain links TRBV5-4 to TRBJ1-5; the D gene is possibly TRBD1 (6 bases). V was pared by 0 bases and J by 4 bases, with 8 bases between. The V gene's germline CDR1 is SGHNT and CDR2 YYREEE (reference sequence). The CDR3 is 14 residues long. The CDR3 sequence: CASSLDRGNQPQHF. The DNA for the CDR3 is TGTGCCAGCAGCTTGGATAGGGGGAATCAGCCCCAGCATTTT.

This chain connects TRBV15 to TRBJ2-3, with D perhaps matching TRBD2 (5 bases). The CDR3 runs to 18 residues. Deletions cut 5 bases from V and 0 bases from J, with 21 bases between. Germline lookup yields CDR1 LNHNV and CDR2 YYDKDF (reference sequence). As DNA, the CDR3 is TGTGCCACCAGCGATATAACCTCAGCGGTCCCTAGCACAGATACGCAGTATTTT. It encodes CATSDITSAVPSTDTQYF.

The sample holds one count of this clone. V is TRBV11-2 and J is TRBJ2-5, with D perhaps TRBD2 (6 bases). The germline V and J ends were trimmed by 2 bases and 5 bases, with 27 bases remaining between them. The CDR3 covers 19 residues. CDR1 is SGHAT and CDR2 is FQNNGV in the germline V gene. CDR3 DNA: TGTGCCAGCAGCTTAAGTGACTGGACCCCGACTAGTCCTCAGGAGACCCAGTACTTC. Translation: CASSLSDWTPTSPQETQYF.

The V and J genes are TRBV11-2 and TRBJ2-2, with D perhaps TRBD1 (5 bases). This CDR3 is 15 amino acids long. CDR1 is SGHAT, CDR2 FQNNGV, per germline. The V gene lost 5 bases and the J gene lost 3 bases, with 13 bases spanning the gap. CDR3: CASSPGRGYTGELFF. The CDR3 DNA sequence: TGTGCCAGCAGCCCAGGGCGTGGTTACACCGGGGAGCTGTTTTTT. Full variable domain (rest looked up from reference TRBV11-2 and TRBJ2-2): EAGVAQSPRYKIIEKRQSVAFWCNPISGHATLYWYQQILGQGPKLLIQFQNNGVVDDSQLPKDRFSAERLKGVDSTLKIQPAKLEDSAVYLCASSPGRGYTGELFFGEGSRLTVL.

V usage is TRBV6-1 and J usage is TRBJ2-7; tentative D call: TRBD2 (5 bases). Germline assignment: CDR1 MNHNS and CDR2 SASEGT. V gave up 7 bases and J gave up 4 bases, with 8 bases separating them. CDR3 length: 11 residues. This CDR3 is CASTPGYEQYF. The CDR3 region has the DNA TGTGCCAGCACCCCGGGGTACGAGCAGTACTTC.

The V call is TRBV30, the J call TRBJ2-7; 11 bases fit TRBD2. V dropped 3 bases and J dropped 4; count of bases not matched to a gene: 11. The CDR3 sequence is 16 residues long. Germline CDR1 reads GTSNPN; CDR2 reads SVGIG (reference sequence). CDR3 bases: TGTGCCTGGAGGGGGACTAGCGGCATTCTCTCATACGAGCAGTACTTC. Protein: CAWRGTSGILSYEQYF.

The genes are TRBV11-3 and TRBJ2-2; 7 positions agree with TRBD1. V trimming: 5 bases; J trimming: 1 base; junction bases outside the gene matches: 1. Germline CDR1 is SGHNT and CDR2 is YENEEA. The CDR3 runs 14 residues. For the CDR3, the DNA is TGTGCCAGCAGCGGGGACAGGAACACCGGGGAGCTGTTTTTT. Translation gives CASSGDRNTGELFF.

The CDR3 protein is CSVQPPGGAGETQYF. CDR3 DNA sequence: TGCAGCGTTCAACCCCCCGGGGGGGCAGGTGAGACCCAGTACTTC. The chain links TRBV29-1 to TRBJ2-5, with 8 nucleotides matching TRBD2. The CDR3 sequence is 15 residues long. Looked up from germline, CDR1 is SQVTM and CDR2 is ANQGSEA. Unmatched junction bases numbered 13, after V lost 5 bases and J lost 5 bases.